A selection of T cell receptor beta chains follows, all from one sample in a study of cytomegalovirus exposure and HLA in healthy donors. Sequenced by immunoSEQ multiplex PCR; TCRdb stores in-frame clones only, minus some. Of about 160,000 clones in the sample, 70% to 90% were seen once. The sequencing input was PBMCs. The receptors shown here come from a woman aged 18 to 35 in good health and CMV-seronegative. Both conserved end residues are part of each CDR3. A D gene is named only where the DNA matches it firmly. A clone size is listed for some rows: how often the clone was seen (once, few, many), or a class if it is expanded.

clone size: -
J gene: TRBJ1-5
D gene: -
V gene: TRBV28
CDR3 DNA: TGTGCCAGCAGTTTATCCTCACAGATCTATAGCAATCAGCCCCAGCATTTT
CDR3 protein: CASSLSSQIYSNQPQHF

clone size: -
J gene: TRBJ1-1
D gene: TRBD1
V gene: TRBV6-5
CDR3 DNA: TGTGCCACCGCCTCCGGGACAGGTAGCCTCACTGAAGCTTTCTTT
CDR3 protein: CATASGTGSLTEAFF

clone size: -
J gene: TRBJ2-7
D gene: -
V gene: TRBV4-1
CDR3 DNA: TGCGCCAGCAGCCAAGGTCAGGATAATCCCTACGAGCAGTACTTC
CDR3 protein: CASSQGQDNPYEQYF

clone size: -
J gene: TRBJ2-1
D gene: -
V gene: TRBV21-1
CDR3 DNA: TGTGCCAGCAGTTACGCAATCCCCTATTACAATGAGCAGTTCTTC
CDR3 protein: CASSYAIPYYNEQFF

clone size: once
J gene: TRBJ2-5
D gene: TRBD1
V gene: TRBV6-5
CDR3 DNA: TGTGCCAGCAGTTACAGGACAGGGGGTAGAGAGACCCAGTACTTC
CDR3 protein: CASSYRTGGRETQYF

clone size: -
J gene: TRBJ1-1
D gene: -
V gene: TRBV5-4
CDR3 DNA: TGTGCCAGCAGCTCCGCCCGGTTGAACACTGAAGCTTTCTTT
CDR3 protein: CASSSARLNTEAFF

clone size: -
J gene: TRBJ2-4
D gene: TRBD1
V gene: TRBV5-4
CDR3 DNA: TGTGCCAGCAGCCCATTCGCACAGGGGTCGGCCAAAAACATTCAGTACTTC
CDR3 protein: CASSPFAQGSAKNIQYF

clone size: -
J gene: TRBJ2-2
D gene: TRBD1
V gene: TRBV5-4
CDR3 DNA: TGTGCCAGCAGCGCAAGAAGACAGGGGACGGCCGGGGAGCTGTTTTTT
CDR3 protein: CASSARRQGTAGELFF

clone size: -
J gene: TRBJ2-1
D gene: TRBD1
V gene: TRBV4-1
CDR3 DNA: TGCGCCAGCAGCCAAGTAGACAGGGGATCAAATGAGCAGTTCTTC
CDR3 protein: CASSQVDRGSNEQFF

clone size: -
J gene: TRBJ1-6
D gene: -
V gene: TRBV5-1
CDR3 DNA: TGCGCCAGCAGGTCCGGGACAAACTCCAATTCACCCCTCCACTTT
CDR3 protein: CASRSGTNSNSPLHF

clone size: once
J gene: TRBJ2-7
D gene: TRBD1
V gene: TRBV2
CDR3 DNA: TGTGCCAGCAGCGCGGACAGGGCCTCCTACGAGCAGTACTTC
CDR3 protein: CASSADRASYEQYF

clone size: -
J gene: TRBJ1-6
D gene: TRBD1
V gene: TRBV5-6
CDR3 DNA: TGTGCCAGCAGCCCAGCTGGGACAGTCAATTCACCCCTCCACTTT
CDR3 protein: CASSPAGTVNSPLHF

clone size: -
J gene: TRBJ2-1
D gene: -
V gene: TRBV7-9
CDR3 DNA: TGTGCCAGCAGCTTAGTGCGGGCGGGAGACAGGTTCAGGTGGAATGAGCAGTTCTTC
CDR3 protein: CASSLVRAGDRFRWNEQFF

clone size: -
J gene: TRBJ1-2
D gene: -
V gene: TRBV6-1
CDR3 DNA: TGTGCCAGCAGAGTTGGGGGCACGTCCTATGGCTACACCTTC
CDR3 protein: CASRVGGTSYGYTF

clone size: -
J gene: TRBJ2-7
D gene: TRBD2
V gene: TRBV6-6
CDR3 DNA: TGTGCCAGCAGTTACTCCGGACTAGCGGGAGCCTACGAGCAGTACTTC
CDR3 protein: CASSYSGLAGAYEQYF

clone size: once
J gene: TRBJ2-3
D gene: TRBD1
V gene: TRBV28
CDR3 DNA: TGTGCCAGCAGTGGCCGGGACAGTAGCACAGATACGCAGTATTTT
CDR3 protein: CASSGRDSSTDTQYF

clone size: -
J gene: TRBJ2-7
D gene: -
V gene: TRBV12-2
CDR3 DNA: TGTGCAAGTCGCTTAGAAGGATGGGTGACCTACTTCCCGGGACTAGCGGGAGGGGATGGCGAGCAGTACTTC
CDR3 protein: CASRLEGWVTYFPGLAGGDGEQYF